Each of the 23 T cell receptor beta chains below was sequenced from the same sample in a study of T cells in localized non-small cell lung cancer. TCRdb's copy holds only in-frame clones and misses some; the assay was immunoSEQ multiplex PCR. The data contain tens of thousands of clones, 80% of them singletons. The sequenced sample was peripheral blood, obtained before any cancer treatment. The source is a female donor of 60 years or more with stage I lung adenocarcinoma.

The V and J genes are TRBV6-1 and TRBJ1-1; D unresolved. The V end lost 3 bases, the J end lost 2 bases, and 7 bases lay between the germline ends. Germline assignment: CDR1 MNHNS and CDR2 SASEGT. This CDR3 is 13 amino acids long. The CDR3 region has the DNA TGTGCCAGCAGTGATAGGGCCAACACTGAAGCTTTCTTT. It encodes CASSDRANTEAFF.

This chain connects TRBV7-2 to TRBJ2-5; 7 bases match TRBD1. Germline values: CDR1 SGHTA, CDR2 FQGNSA. The CDR3 sequence is 12 residues long. The trim removed 4 bases at V and 5 bases at J, leaving 1 base unmatched. The DNA for the CDR3 is TGTGCCAGCAGCTCAGGGGGTGAGACCCAGTACTTC. This gives the protein CASSSGGETQYF.

V usage is TRBV29-1 and J usage is TRBJ1-4, with D perhaps TRBD1 (6 bases). V was shortened by 4 bases and J by 8 bases, with 14 bases between the two germline ends. The CDR3 is 13 residues long. Germline-derived CDR1 and CDR2 are SQVTM and ANQGSEA. Written as DNA, the CDR3 is TGCAGCGTTGTTCGGGGGGCTGGAGAAAAACTGTTTTTT. It specifies CSVVRGAGEKLFF. Full variable domain (remainder filled in from reference TRBV29-1 and TRBJ1-4): SAVISQKPSRDICQRGTSLTIQCQVDSQVTMMFWYRQQPGQSLTLIATANQGSEATYESGFVIDKFPISRPNLTFSTLTVSNMSPEDSSIYLCSVVRGAGEKLFFGSGTQLSVL.

V gene TRBV13 combines with J gene TRBJ2-5; TRBD2 matches at 13 bases. V shed 5 bases and J 3 bases; nucleotides not matched to a gene: 3. Germline V lookup: CDR1 PRHDT, CDR2 FYEKMQ (reference sequence). The CDR3 consists of 15 residues. The CDR3: CASSLTSGGEETQYF. The CDR3 DNA reads TGTGCCAGCAGCCTCACTAGCGGGGGGGAAGAGACCCAGTACTTC. The full variable domain, with the rest looked up from reference TRBV13 and TRBJ2-5, is AAGVIQSPRHLIKEKRETATLKCYPIPRHDTVYWYQQGPGQDPQFLISFYEKMQSDKGSIPDRFSAQQFSDYHSELNMSSLELGDSALYFCASSLTSGGEETQYFGPGTRLLVL.

The chain is built from TRBV5-1 and TRBJ1-2; D perhaps matches TRBD1 (6 bases). This CDR3 comprises 11 residues. The V gene's germline CDR1 is SGHRS and CDR2 YFSETQ. V was cut by 4 bases and J by 8 bases, with 9 bases left in between. The CDR3 region has the DNA TGCGCCAGCAGCCCGGACAGAGGCTACACCTTC. Encoded protein: CASSPDRGYTF.

The chain links TRBV6-1 to TRBJ1-2, with D possibly being TRBD1 (6 bases). The CDR3 is 15 residues long. Germline V gene data show CDR1 as MNHNS and CDR2 as SASEGT. The V and J ends lost 2 bases and 4 bases respectively, with 14 bases between them. DNA of the CDR3: TGTGCCAGCAGTGAACTAGCAGGGGTCGGCTATGGCTACACCTTC. It codes for CASSELAGVGYGYTF.

The V call is TRBV27, the J call TRBJ1-3; tentative D call: TRBD1 (6 bases). V lost 5 bases to trimming and J lost 0 bases, with 17 bases between them. The germline V gene has CDR1 MNHEY and CDR2 SMNVEV (reference sequence). The CDR3 is 17 residues long. The chain's CDR3 is CASSPNPQGSSGNTIYF. The CDR3 region has the DNA TGTGCCAGCAGTCCCAATCCACAGGGTTCCTCTGGAAACACCATATATTTT.

The chain combines TRBV7-9 with TRBJ1-6; D unresolved. Germline V gene data show CDR1 as SEHNR and CDR2 as FQNEAQ (reference sequence). CDR3 size: 13 residues. Trimming left V 5 bases short and J 11 bases short, with 13 bases between. CDR3 region: CASSSGPGTPLHF. CDR3 coding DNA: TGTGCCAGCAGCAGCGGCCCCGGTACACCCCTCCACTTT.

The rearrangement joins TRBV4-3 to TRBJ1-1; D remains ambiguous. Deletions cut 0 bases from V and 5 bases from J, with 7 bases between. The germline V gene encodes CDR1 LGHNA and CDR2 YSLEER. This CDR3 contains 13 residues. In DNA form, the CDR3 reads TGCGCCAGCAGCCAAGACCGTGAGACTGAAGCTTTCTTT. This translates into CASSQDRETEAFF.

This chain links TRBV9 with TRBJ1-6; weak D call: TRBD1 (5 bases). V was shortened by 2 bases and J by 7 bases, with 13 bases between the two germline ends. The CDR3 is made up of 15 amino acids. Germline CDR1 is SGDLS and CDR2 is YYNGEE. CDR3 region: CASSVGPGQNSPLHF. CDR3 coding DNA: TGTGCCAGCAGCGTCGGTCCAGGACAAAATTCACCCCTCCACTTT.

Only a few counts were recorded for this clone. V is TRBV28 and J is TRBJ2-1; TRBD1 matches at 9 bases. The V and J ends lost 8 bases and 3 bases, in that order; junction bases with no gene match: 5. From germline, CDR1 is MDHEN and CDR2 SYDVKM. The CDR3 length is 14 residues. As DNA, the CDR3 is TGTGCCAGCCGGGACAGGGCGGACTACAATGAGCAGTTCTTC. This sequence encodes CASRDRADYNEQFF.

The V gene is TRBV6-6, the J gene TRBJ1-1, with D perhaps TRBD1 (6 bases). The V and J ends lost 4 bases and 5 bases respectively, with 17 bases between them. CDR3 length: 15 amino acids. In germline, CDR1 is MNHNY, CDR2 SVGAGI (reference sequence). The DNA for the CDR3 is TGTGCCAGCAGTTCCGTACAGGGAATCTCGACTGAAGCTTTCTTT. Protein product: CASSSVQGISTEAFF.

The chain couples TRBV6-6 to TRBJ2-5; D gene uncertain. The germline CDR1 and CDR2 sequences are MNHNY and SVGAGI (reference sequence). The CDR3 loop spans 14 amino acids. Trimming left V 2 bases short and J 3 bases short, with 10 bases between. CDR3 region: CASSYRDEKETQYF. The CDR3 DNA reads TGTGCCAGCAGTTACAGGGATGAAAAAGAGACCCAGTACTTC.

The V and J genes are TRBV7-9 and TRBJ1-4; weak D call: TRBD1 (5 bases). The V and J ends lost 5 bases and 3 bases respectively, with 10 bases between them. The CDR3 runs to 14 residues. The germline gives CDR1 SEHNR, CDR2 FQNEAQ (reference sequence). CDR3 DNA: TGTGCCAGCAGCGCGGGACTCCCTAATGAAAAACTGTTTTTT. The encoded protein is CASSAGLPNEKLFF.

The J gene is TRBJ2-5, the V gene TRBV10-3; TRBD1 agrees at 7 bases. The germline CDR1 and CDR2 sequences are ENHRY and SYGVKD. After removal of 3 bases from V and 5 bases from J, the junction contained 9 bases not matched to a gene. The CDR3 is made up of 15 amino acids. CDR3 loop: CAISDVRGLGETQYF. The CDR3 region has the DNA TGTGCCATCAGTGATGTTAGGGGGCTCGGGGAGACCCAGTACTTC.

CDR3 residues: CASSQTRNEQYF. CDR3 DNA sequence: TGTGCCAGCAGCCAAACTCGGAACGAGCAGTACTTC. The rearrangement links TRBV14 to TRBJ2-7; D remains ambiguous. The CDR3 length is 12 residues. Germline assignment: CDR1 SGHDN and CDR2 FVKESK. Trimming removed 2 bases at V and 5 bases at J, with 7 bases between. The full variable domain, its missing parts supplied by reference TRBV14 and TRBJ2-7, is EAGVTQFPSHSVIEKGQTVTLRCDPISGHDNLYWYRRVMGKEIKFLLHFVKESKQDESGMPNNRFLAERTGGTYSTLKVQPAELEDSGVYFCASSQTRNEQYFGPGTRLTVT.

V and J are TRBV4-3 and TRBJ2-7; the match to TRBD2 covers 9 bases. The CDR3 is 15 amino acids. CDR1 is LGHNA, CDR2 YSLEER, per germline. The J segment lost 7 bases and the V segment lost 2 bases, leaving 9 bases of the junction unmatched. The CDR3 spells CASSQLLAGSPEQYF. The DNA for the CDR3 is TGCGCCAGCAGCCAATTGCTAGCGGGATCTCCGGAGCAGTACTTC.

The chain combines TRBV7-7 with TRBJ2-3; 10 bases line up with TRBD1. Germline V gives CDR1 SSHAT, CDR2 FNYEAQ (reference sequence). With V trimmed by 1 base and J by 3 bases, 4 bases remained unmatched. The CDR3 sequence is 16 residues long. Here the CDR3 reads CASSLGQGALTDTQYF. CDR3 bases: TGTGCCAGCAGCTTAGGACAGGGGGCGTTAACAGATACGCAGTATTTT.

The rearrangement uses TRBV27 and TRBJ2-5; 14 bases match TRBD2. The V gene's germline CDR1 is MNHEY and CDR2 SMNVEV (reference sequence). This CDR3 region has 15 residues. J was trimmed by 5 bases and V by 1 base; bases with no gene match: 0. CDR3 sequence (DNA): TGTGCCAGCAGTTTATGGACTAGCGGGAGGGAGACCCAGTACTTC. Translation: CASSLWTSGRETQYF.

V and J are TRBV10-3 and TRBJ1-2, with no clear D. V was pared by 6 bases and J by 5 bases, with 16 bases between. Per the germline V gene, CDR1 is ENHRY and CDR2 is SYGVKD. This CDR3 is 14 amino acids long. CDR3 in amino acids: CAISPDPQTYGYTF. As DNA, the CDR3 is TGTGCCATCAGCCCCGACCCACAGACATATGGCTACACCTTC.

A few counts support this clone. The J gene is TRBJ2-7, the V gene TRBV6-5; perhaps TRBD2 as D (5 bases). Germline V CDR1 and CDR2: MNHEY, SVGAGI. The CDR3 runs to 14 residues. V gave up 9 bases and J gave up 2 bases, with 17 bases separating them. The CDR3 nucleotides read TGTGCCAGTCGGGCGGGCCCTCCGACCTACGAGCAGTACTTC. The encoded protein is CASRAGPPTYEQYF.

CDR3 in amino acids: CASSIPTGPYEQYF. The DNA of the CDR3 is TGTGCCAGTAGTATCCCGACAGGACCCTACGAGCAGTACTTC. The chain uses TRBV19 and TRBJ2-7, with D tentatively TRBD1 (6 bases). Germline V gene data show CDR1 as LNHDA and CDR2 as SQIVND (reference sequence). The CDR3 is 14 amino acids. The germline V and J ends were trimmed by 3 bases and 2 bases, with 11 bases remaining between them.

There are a few counts of this clone. This sequence joins TRBV4-1 and TRBJ1-1; 9 nucleotides match TRBD1. CDR1 and CDR2 from the germline V gene are MGHRA and YSYEKL. This CDR3 has 14 residues. Losses at the gene ends were 3 bases for V and 6 bases for J; bases not matched to a gene: 5. Here the CDR3 DNA reads TGCGCCAGCAGCCAGGGGACAGGGTCTTCTGAAGCTTTCTTT. It is translated as CASSQGTGSSEAFF.